A selection of T cell receptor beta chains follows, all from one sample in a study of blood T cell repertoires in COVID-19. Profiled with immunoSEQ multiplex PCR; TCRdb holds only in-frame clones, not every one. The sample shows approximately 330,000 clones, around 87% of them seen only once. The specimen sequenced was peripheral blood. The receptors derive from a woman between 50 and 59 years old with active or convalescent COVID-19. The CDR3 runs from the conserved cysteine through the conserved F or W. A D gene is named only where the DNA matches it firmly. Some rows mark clone size as missing; the rest say once, few, many or name a class of expanded clone.

V gene	D gene	J gene	clone size	CDR3 protein	CDR3 DNA
TRBV5-1	TRBD1	TRBJ2-6	-	CASSLYLSGTGDSGANVLTF	TGCGCCAGCAGCTTATACCTCTCCGGGACAGGGGACTCTGGGGCCAACGTCCTGACTTTC
TRBV5-1	TRBD2	TRBJ2-1	-	CASSATSGRRNEQFF	TGCGCCAGCAGCGCTACTAGCGGGAGGCGCAATGAGCAGTTCTTC
TRBV9	TRBD1	TRBJ2-5	-	CASSVEGTVPSAQYF	TGTGCCAGCAGCGTAGAGGGGACAGTACCCTCGGCCCAGTACTTC
TRBV10-3	TRBD1	TRBJ2-1	-	CAINAGTGPNEQFF	TGTGCCATCAACGCCGGGACAGGGCCCAATGAGCAGTTCTTC
TRBV11-2	-	TRBJ1-1	once	CASSLKRGNTEAFF	TGTGCCAGCAGCTTGAAAAGGGGGAACACTGAAGCTTTCTTT
TRBV28	TRBD1	TRBJ1-5	-	CAGRTGGASNQPQHF	TGTGCCGGACGGACAGGGGGCGCCAGCAATCAGCCCCAGCATTTT
TRBV7-2	-	TRBJ1-5	-	CASSLVQPPGLGQPQHF	TGTGCCAGCAGCTTAGTTCAGCCCCCAGGGTTAGGTCAGCCCCAGCATTTT
TRBV4-1	-	TRBJ1-2	-	CASSQGPGLGYTF	TGCGCCAGCAGCCAAGGCCCAGGGCTCGGCTACACCTTC
TRBV7-2	-	TRBJ2-5	-	CASSRGDETQYF	TGTGCCAGCAGCAGAGGAGACGAGACCCAGTACTTC
TRBV4-3	-	TRBJ1-2	-	CASSLTEGNYGYTF	TGCGCCAGCAGCCTCACGGAGGGCAACTATGGCTACACCTTC
TRBV4-3	-	TRBJ1-5	-	CASSQDRVPNQPQHF	TGCGCCAGCAGCCAAGACAGGGTCCCTAATCAGCCCCAGCATTTT
TRBV28	TRBD1	TRBJ2-5	-	CASSLLRTGDQETQYF	TGTGCCAGCAGTTTACTCCGGACAGGGGATCAAGAGACCCAGTACTTC
TRBV27	TRBD1	TRBJ2-1	-	CASSSYPGQGYNEQFF	TGTGCCAGCAGTTCTTATCCGGGACAGGGCTACAATGAGCAGTTCTTC
TRBV14	TRBD2	TRBJ2-1	-	CASSTEGLAGEGQFF	TGTGCCAGCAGTACCGAGGGACTAGCGGGAGAAGGGCAGTTCTTC
TRBV25-1	-	TRBJ1-5	once	CASSEYSGAGEPQHF	TGTGCCAGCAGTGAATACTCAGGGGCCGGGGAGCCCCAGCATTTT
TRBV30	TRBD1	TRBJ1-3	-	CAWGPGTGGSGNTIYF	TGTGCCTGGGGCCCAGGGACAGGGGGCTCTGGAAACACCATATATTTT
TRBV27	TRBD1	TRBJ2-7	few	CAVRGLSYEQYF	TGTGCCGTCAGGGGGCTATCCTACGAGCAGTACTTC
TRBV7-2	-	TRBJ2-3	-	CASSLAGQPTDTQYF	TGTGCCAGCAGTCTCGCGGGACAGCCCACAGATACGCAGTATTTT
TRBV27	TRBD2	TRBJ2-3	-	CASSLSPRTSGRDTQYF	TGTGCCAGCAGTTTATCACCCCGGACTAGCGGGAGAGATACGCAGTATTTT
TRBV10-3	-	TRBJ1-6	-	CAISVTTDANSPLHF	TGTGCCATCAGTGTGACAACAGATGCTAATTCACCCCTCCACTTT
TRBV10-3	-	TRBJ1-3	-	CAISEALRPGNTIYF	TGTGCCATCAGTGAGGCCCTCCGTCCCGGGAACACCATATATTTT
TRBV10-3	TRBD1	TRBJ2-3	-	CAITRDREVDTQYF	TGTGCCATCACCCGGGACAGGGAAGTAGATACGCAGTATTTT
TRBV18	-	TRBJ1-1	-	CASSPTVSTEAFF	TGTGCCAGCTCCCCCACCGTGAGCACTGAAGCTTTCTTT